The 2 T cell receptor beta chains listed next were all sequenced from one sample in a study of CD8+ T cells in alopecia areata. Stated treatment: oral pan-JAK inhibitor, 5-10 mg twice daily. RNA was isolated and reverse transcribed to cDNA, the sequencing template. Data came from immunoSEQ multiplex PCR; TCRdb stores just in-frame clones and leaves some out. Here the sample spans roughly 120,000 clones, 56% being singletons. The sample consisted of CD4+ T cells sorted from blood, taken at week 24, from a patient treated with tofacitinib. The receptors here all came from a human donor with alopecia areata.

This clone has just a few counts. The junction and the germline gene differ at one end; a read error may be behind it. This chain joins TRBV5-1 and TRBJ1-2, with D possibly matching TRBD1 (5 bases). Germline CDR1 and CDR2: SGHRS and YFSETQ. The CDR3 has 13 amino acids. This CDR3 is CASTFLRRGGYTF. DNA for the CDR3: TGTGCCAGCACCTTCCTCCGCCGGGGGGGCTACACCTTC.

The rearrangement joins TRBV9 to TRBJ1-2, with a possible D match to TRBD1 (5 bases). Germline V gives CDR1 SGDLS, CDR2 YYNGEE. This CDR3 is 14 amino acids long. Trimming left V 4 bases short and J 0 bases short, with 10 bases between. CDR3 loop: CASSPTTANYGYTF. CDR3 in DNA: TGTGCCAGCAGCCCTACGACAGCTAACTATGGCTACACCTTC.